These 16 T cell receptor beta chains came from one sample sequenced in a study of shared T cell receptors in the human thymus. Sequenced by immunoSEQ multiplex PCR; TCRdb stores in-frame clones only, minus some. The repertoire holds under 850,000 clones, with roughly 88% as singletons. These data were also filed under a second study, of human thymus T cells.

Input material: thymocytes. The receptors were sampled from a boy in the first two years of life with a congenital heart defect.

The chain joins TRBV11-2 to TRBJ1-1, with D perhaps matching TRBD1 (5 bases). Germline V gives CDR1 SGHAT, CDR2 FQNNGV. The length of the CDR3 is 14 residues. The germline V and J ends were trimmed by 5 bases and 2 bases, with 12 bases remaining between them. The chain's CDR3 is CASSRRQTNTEAFF. DNA for the CDR3: TGTGCCAGCAGCCGTCGACAGACCAACACTGAAGCTTTCTTT. The full variable domain, its missing parts supplied by reference TRBV11-2 and TRBJ1-1, is EAGVAQSPRYKIIEKRQSVAFWCNPISGHATLYWYQQILGQGPKLLIQFQNNGVVDDSQLPKDRFSAERLKGVDSTLKIQPAKLEDSAVYLCASSRRQTNTEAFFGQGTRLTVV.

Only a few counts were recorded for this clone. The chain has TRBV5-8 and TRBJ2-7; a weak D match, TRBD1 (5 bases). CDR1 and CDR2 (germline): SGHTS, YDEGEE. The CDR3 consists of 15 residues. V gave up 0 bases and J gave up 1 base, with 11 bases separating them. CDR3 loop: CASSLGQLPSYEQYF. For the CDR3, the DNA is TGTGCCAGCAGCTTGGGACAGCTCCCATCCTACGAGCAGTACTTC. Using reference TRBV5-8 and TRBJ2-7 for the parts outside the CDR3, the full variable domain is EAGVTQSPTHLIKTRGQQATLRCSPISGHTSVYWYQQALGLGLQFLLWYDEGEERNRGNFPPRFSGRQFPNYSSELNVNALELEDSALYLCASSLGQLPSYEQYFGPGTRLTVT.

Worth noting for this clone: Other DNA sequences in this specimen translate into the identical CDR3. Here the CDR3 reads CAWSVPRTGTNTDTQYF. The CDR3 DNA is TGTGCCTGGAGTGTCCCCAGGACAGGGACGAACACAGATACGCAGTATTTT. This chain connects TRBV30 to TRBJ2-3; 8 nucleotides agree with TRBD1. Unmatched junction bases numbered 10, after V lost 0 bases and J lost 2 bases. Germline-derived CDR1 and CDR2 are GTSNPN and SVGIG (reference sequence). The CDR3 consists of 17 residues.

CDR3 sequence reads: CASSPGLAGFNEQFF. In DNA form, the CDR3 reads TGCGCCAGCAGCCCGGGACTAGCGGGATTTAATGAGCAGTTCTTC. The rearrangement uses TRBV4-3 and TRBJ2-1; 13 nucleotides line up with TRBD2. The V segment lost 4 bases and the J segment 7 bases; nucleotides outside the gene matches: 4. From germline, CDR1 is LGHNA and CDR2 YSLEER. CDR3 length equals 15 residues.

The V call is TRBV27, the J call TRBJ2-7; D call uncertain. The CDR3 extends over 14 amino acids. Germline-derived CDR1 and CDR2 are MNHEY and SMNVEV (reference sequence). Deletions cut 5 bases from V and 0 bases from J, with 11 bases between. CDR3 in amino acids: CASSQMESSYEQYF. The CDR3 region has the DNA TGTGCCAGCAGTCAGATGGAGAGCTCCTACGAGCAGTACTTC.

The rearrangement joins TRBV19 to TRBJ1-1; 12 bases fit TRBD1. V was pared by 6 bases and J by 3 bases, with 5 bases of the junction left unmatched. Germline V gene lookup returns CDR1 LNHDA and CDR2 SQIVND (reference sequence). The CDR3 has 15 residues. Written as DNA, the CDR3 is TGTGCCAGTAGGCACCGGGACAGGGGGCACACTGAAGCTTTCTTT. Encoded protein: CASRHRDRGHTEAFF.

This chain connects TRBV6-5 to TRBJ1-2; D possibly corresponds to TRBD1 (5 bases). CDR3 size: 15 residues. In germline, CDR1 is MNHEY, CDR2 SVGAGI. V lost 6 bases, J lost 1 base, and 15 bases lay in between. The CDR3 nucleotides read TGTGCCAGCAGCCCCAAGGGGCAGCATAACTATGGCTACACCTTC. This translates into CASSPKGQHNYGYTF.

As DNA, the CDR3 is TGTGCCCGCCTTCCTGGAGCGGGAGAGGGCACCGGGGAGCTGTTTTTT. It translates to CARLPGAGEGTGELFF. The genes are TRBV21-1 and TRBJ2-2; the DNA was not compared with TRBD2, the D call given in the table. TRBV21-1 is described as a pseudogene. The CDR3 loop spans 16 amino acids.

This chain joins TRBV7-9 and TRBJ2-3; D gene uncertain. Trimming left V 1 base short and J 0 bases short, with 14 bases between. The length of the CDR3 is 17 residues. Germline lookup yields CDR1 SEHNR and CDR2 FQNEAQ (reference sequence). CDR3 protein: CASSLDAVRTSTDTQYF. The CDR3, as DNA: TGTGCCAGCAGCTTAGACGCGGTCCGTACTAGCACAGATACGCAGTATTTT.

This chain uses TRBV2 with TRBJ2-1; TRBD2 aligns across 12 bases. This CDR3 contains 16 residues. V lost 2 bases to trimming and J lost 9 bases; unmatched junction nucleotides: 8. CDR1 SNHLY and CDR2 FYNNEI come from the germline V gene. The CDR3 nucleotides read TGTGCCAGCAGTGAAAAGCGACTAGCGGGAGAGGGTGAGCAGTTCTTC. Its protein product is CASSEKRLAGEGEQFF.

This chain links TRBV5-1 with TRBJ2-7; D may be TRBD1 (5 bases). There are 14 residues in the CDR3. Trimming took 0 bases from V and 1 from J, leaving 8 bases between them. CDR1 is SGHRS and CDR2 is YFSETQ in the germline V gene. For the CDR3, the DNA is TGCGCCAGCAGCTTGGCTAGGGGATCCTACGAGCAGTACTTC. The encoded protein is CASSLARGSYEQYF.

The rearrangement joins TRBV6-1 to TRBJ2-7; the match to TRBD1 covers 7 bases. The CDR3 has 16 amino acids. CDR1 MNHNS and CDR2 SASEGT come from the germline V gene. Germline trimming cut 1 base from V and 3 bases from J; bases unmatched to any gene: 9. As DNA, the CDR3 is TGTGCCAGCAGTGAAGGGCCGGGACAGAGGAACTACGAGCAGTACTTC. This gives the protein CASSEGPGQRNYEQYF.

The chain recombines TRBV11-3 with TRBJ2-1; a weak D match, TRBD2 (6 bases). Trimming pared 4 bases from V and 1 base from J, leaving 11 bases between. Germline CDR1 is SGHNT and CDR2 is YENEEA. This CDR3 spans 15 amino acids. CDR3 nucleotide sequence: TGTGCCAGCAGCTCCCGGGACTCTTCCTACAATGAGCAGTTCTTC. The encoded protein is CASSSRDSSYNEQFF.

The chain couples TRBV6-6 to TRBJ2-3; a possible D gene is TRBD1 (6 bases). The V end lost 1 base, the J end lost 3 bases, and 8 bases lay between the germline ends. The CDR3 extends over 14 amino acids. The germline V gene encodes CDR1 MNHNY and CDR2 SVGAGI (reference sequence). The CDR3 loop is CASSYFQGTDTQYF. CDR3 coding DNA: TGTGCCAGCAGTTACTTCCAGGGGACAGATACGCAGTATTTT.

The DNA for the CDR3 is TGTGCCAGCAGCGGTCCGGCGGGGGGACTTAGGAATCAGCCCCAGCATTTT. It codes for CASSGPAGGLRNQPQHF. The rearrangement uses TRBV11-2 and TRBJ1-5, with a possible D match to TRBD1 (5 bases). Trimming cost V 5 bases and J 4 bases, with 21 bases left between them. CDR1 is SGHAT, CDR2 FQNNGV, per germline. There are 17 residues in the CDR3.

This chain uses TRBV7-2 with TRBJ1-5; TRBD1 might be the D (6 bases). Per germline, CDR1 SGHTA and CDR2 FQGNSA. The CDR3 totals 16 residues. V was shortened by 4 bases and J by 1 base, with 14 bases between the two germline ends. CDR3 bases: TGTGCCAGCAGCTCCATACAGGGCAGGAGCAATCAGCCCCAGCATTTT. Its protein is CASSSIQGRSNQPQHF.